This T cell receptor (beta chain) comes out of a study of regulatory T cells in long-lasting Graves disease. Construction of the TCR beta libraries employed iRepertoire HTBI primers in conjunction with Arm-PCR of CDR3 regions. A single record per CDR3 protein comes from TCRdb applying MiXCR to the multiplex PCR reads. The repertoire consists of over 450,000 distinct CDR3 sequences, with about 11% occurring once and the leading ten covering roughly 8.9%. In its sample, this clonotype was seen many times. The antigen remains unidentified. Study findings and constraints: Relative to newly diagnosed Graves' patients, persistent ones had lower TCR diversity.

This CDR3 has 14 residues. V was pared by 3 bases and J by 2 bases, with 7 bases between. The time point: newly diagnosed GD, antithyroid drugs for less than 3 months. Generation of the TCR library employed RNA extracted from PBMCs. The sample was also reused in another study, on T cells in Graves' hyperthyroidism and ophthalmopathy.

The rearrangement links TRBV12-3 or TRBV12-4 to TRBJ2-2; D not certain. Sequences were derived from peripheral blood mononuclear cells (PBMCs), sampled at new diagnosis, from a patient treated with antithyroid drugs. The TCR originated in a woman aged 25 to 39 with Graves disease. The CDR3 is CASSFQSNTGELFF. As DNA, the CDR3 is TGTGCCAGCAGTTTCCAAAGTAACACCGGGGAGCTGTTTTTT.